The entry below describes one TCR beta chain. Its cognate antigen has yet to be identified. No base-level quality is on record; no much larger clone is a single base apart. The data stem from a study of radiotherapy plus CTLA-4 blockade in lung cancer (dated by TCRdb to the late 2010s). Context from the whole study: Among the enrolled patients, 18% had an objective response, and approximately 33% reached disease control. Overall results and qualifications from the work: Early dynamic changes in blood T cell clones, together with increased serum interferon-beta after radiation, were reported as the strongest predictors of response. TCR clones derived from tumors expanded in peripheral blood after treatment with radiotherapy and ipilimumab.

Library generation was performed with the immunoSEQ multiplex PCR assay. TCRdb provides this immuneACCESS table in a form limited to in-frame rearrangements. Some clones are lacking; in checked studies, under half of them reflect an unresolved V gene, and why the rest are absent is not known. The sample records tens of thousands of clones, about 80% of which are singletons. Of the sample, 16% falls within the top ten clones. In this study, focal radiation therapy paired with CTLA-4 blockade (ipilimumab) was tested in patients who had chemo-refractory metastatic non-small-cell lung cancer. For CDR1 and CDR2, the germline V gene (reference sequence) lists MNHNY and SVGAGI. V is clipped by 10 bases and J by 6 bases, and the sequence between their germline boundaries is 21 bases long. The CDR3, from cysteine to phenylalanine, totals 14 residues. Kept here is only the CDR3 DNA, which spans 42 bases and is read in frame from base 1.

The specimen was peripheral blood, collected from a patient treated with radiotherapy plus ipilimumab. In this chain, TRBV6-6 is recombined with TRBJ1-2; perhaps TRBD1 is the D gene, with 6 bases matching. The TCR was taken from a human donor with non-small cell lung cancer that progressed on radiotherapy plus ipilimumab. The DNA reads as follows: TGTGCCACCTCTCTGGGGGCCCTGGGGGATGGCTACACCTTC. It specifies CATSLGALGDGYTF.